This paragraph reports one T cell receptor (beta chain). The entry originates in a study of blood T cell repertoires in COVID-19. Background on the study: The origin of the acute and convalescent COVID-19 samples was the United States, Italy and Spain. Sample material is recorded as cDNA or gDNA derived from T cells, B-cell-depleted T cells, or PBMCs.

Participants had their cohort set by participant-reported clinical history. The V gene's germline CDR1 is LGHDT and CDR2 YNNKEL (reference sequence). The CDR3 consists of 17 residues. With 4 bases clipped from V and 0 bases from J, the junction kept 8 bases outside the gene matches. Only in-frame clones appear in the TCRdb table, and some are missing; sequencing was by immunoSEQ multiplex PCR. The table records 300,000 to 400,000 clones, roughly 85% of them present only once. The chain has TRBV3-1 (or the pseudogene TRBV3-2) and TRBJ2-5, with 10 bases that match TRBD1. The sequence came from a woman aged 40 to 49 with acute COVID-19. Specimen: PBMCs or T cells enriched from blood (not recorded which). The CDR3 is CASSLTGQGTYQETQYF. The CDR3 bases are TGTGCCAGCAGCCTAACGGGACAGGGGACCTACCAAGAGACCCAGTACTTC.